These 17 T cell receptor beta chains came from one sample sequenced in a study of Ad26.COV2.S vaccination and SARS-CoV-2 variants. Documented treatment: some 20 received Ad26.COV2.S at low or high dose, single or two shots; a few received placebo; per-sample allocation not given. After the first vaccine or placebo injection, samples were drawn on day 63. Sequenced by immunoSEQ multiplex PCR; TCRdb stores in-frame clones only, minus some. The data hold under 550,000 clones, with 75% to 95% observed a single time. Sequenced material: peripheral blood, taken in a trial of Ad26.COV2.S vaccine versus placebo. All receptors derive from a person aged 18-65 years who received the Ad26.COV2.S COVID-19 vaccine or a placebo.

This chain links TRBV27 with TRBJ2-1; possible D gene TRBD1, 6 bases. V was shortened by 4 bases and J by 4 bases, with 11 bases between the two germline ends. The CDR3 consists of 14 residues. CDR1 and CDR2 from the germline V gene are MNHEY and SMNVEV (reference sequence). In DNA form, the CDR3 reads TGTGCCAGCAGTTCCGGGACACCTTACAATGAGCAGTTCTTC. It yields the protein CASSSGTPYNEQFF.

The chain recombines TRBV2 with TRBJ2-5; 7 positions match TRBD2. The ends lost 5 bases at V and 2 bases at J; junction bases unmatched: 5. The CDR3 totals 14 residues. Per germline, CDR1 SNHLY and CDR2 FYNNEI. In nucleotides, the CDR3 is TGTGCCAGCAGTAGCCTAGCGGCGCAAGAGACCCAGTACTTC. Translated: CASSSLAAQETQYF.

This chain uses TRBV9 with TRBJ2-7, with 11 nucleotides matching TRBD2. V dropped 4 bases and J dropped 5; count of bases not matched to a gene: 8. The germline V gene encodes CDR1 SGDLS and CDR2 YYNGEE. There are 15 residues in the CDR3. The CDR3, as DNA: TGTGCCAGCAGCTCTCTAGCGGGAGGAGCACACGAGCAGTACTTC. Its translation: CASSSLAGGAHEQYF.

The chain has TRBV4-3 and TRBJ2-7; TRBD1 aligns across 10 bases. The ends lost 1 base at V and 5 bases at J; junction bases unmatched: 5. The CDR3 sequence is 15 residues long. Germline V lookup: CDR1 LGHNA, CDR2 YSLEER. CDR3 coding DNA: TGCGCCAGCAGCCAAGGACAGGGGGCATGGGACGAGCAGTACTTC. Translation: CASSQGQGAWDEQYF.

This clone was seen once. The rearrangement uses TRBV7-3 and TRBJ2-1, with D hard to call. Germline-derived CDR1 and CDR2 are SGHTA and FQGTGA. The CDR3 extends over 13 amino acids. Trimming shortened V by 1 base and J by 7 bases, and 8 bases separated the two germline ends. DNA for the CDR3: TGTGCCAGCAGCTTAATAGGCGTGAATGAGCAGTTCTTC. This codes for CASSLIGVNEQFF. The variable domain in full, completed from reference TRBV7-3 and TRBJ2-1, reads GAGVSQTPSNKVTEKGKYVELRCDPISGHTALYWYRQSLGQGPEFLIYFQGTGAADDSGLPNDRFFAVRPEGSVSTLKIQRTERGDSAVYLCASSLIGVNEQFFGPGTRLTVL.

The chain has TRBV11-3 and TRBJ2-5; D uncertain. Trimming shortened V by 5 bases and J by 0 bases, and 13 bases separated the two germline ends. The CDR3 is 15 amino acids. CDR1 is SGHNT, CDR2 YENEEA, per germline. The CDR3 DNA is TGTGCCAGCAGCCAATACCCCCCGGACCAAGAGACCCAGTACTTC. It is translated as CASSQYPPDQETQYF. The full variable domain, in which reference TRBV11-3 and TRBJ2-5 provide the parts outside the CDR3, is EAGVVQSPRYKIIEKKQPVAFWCNPISGHNTLYWYLQNLGQGPELLIRYENEEAVDDSQLPKDRFSAERLKGVDSTLKIQPAELGDSAVYLCASSQYPPDQETQYFGPGTRLLVL.

CDR3 in DNA: TGTGCCAGCAGCTTGGGGGGGACGGGCAATCAGCCCCAGCATTTT. It codes for CASSLGGTGNQPQHF. The V call is TRBV5-8, the J call TRBJ1-5; D is possibly TRBD1 (5 bases). This CDR3 is built from 15 residues. Germline V gene lookup returns CDR1 SGHTS and CDR2 YDEGEE. Trimming took off 0 bases at V and 2 bases at J, with 9 bases between the two ends. Complete variable domain (other parts from reference TRBV5-8 and TRBJ1-5): EAGVTQSPTHLIKTRGQQATLRCSPISGHTSVYWYQQALGLGLQFLLWYDEGEERNRGNFPPRFSGRQFPNYSSELNVNALELEDSALYLCASSLGGTGNQPQHFGDGTRLSIL.

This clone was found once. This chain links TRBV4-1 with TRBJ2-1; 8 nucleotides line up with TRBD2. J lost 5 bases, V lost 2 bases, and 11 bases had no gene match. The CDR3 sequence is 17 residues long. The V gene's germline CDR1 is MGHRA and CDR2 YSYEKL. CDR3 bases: TGCGCCAGCAGCCAACCCCCGGGACTAGACTGGAACAATGAGCAGTTCTTC. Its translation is CASSQPPGLDWNNEQFF.

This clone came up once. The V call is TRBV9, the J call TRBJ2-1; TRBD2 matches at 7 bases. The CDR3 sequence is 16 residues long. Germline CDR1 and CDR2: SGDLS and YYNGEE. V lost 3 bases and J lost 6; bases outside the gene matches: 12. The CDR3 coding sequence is TGTGCCAGCAGCGGAGCTGGGAGCGGGGATCTCAATGAGCAGTTCTTC. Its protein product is CASSGAGSGDLNEQFF.

CDR3 DNA: TGTGCCTGGAGGGATTCAGGGTTCGGGGAGCTGTTTTTT. It is translated as CAWRDSGFGELFF. The chain carries TRBV30 and TRBJ2-2; perhaps TRBD1 as D (5 bases). Per germline, CDR1 GTSNPN and CDR2 SVGIG (reference sequence). Trimming took 3 bases from V and 7 from J, leaving 12 bases between them. This CDR3 has 13 residues.

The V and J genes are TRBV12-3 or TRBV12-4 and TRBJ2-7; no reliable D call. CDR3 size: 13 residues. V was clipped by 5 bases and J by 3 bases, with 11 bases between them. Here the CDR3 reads CASSQDELYEQYF. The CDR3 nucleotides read TGTGCCAGCAGTCAAGACGAACTCTACGAGCAGTACTTC.

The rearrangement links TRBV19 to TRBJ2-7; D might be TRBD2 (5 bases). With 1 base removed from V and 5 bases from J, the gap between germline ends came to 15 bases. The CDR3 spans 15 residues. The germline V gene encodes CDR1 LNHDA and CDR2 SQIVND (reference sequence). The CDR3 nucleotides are TGTGCCAGTAGTATAGTAGGACGGGATTGGGACGAGCAGTACTTC. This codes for CASSIVGRDWDEQYF.

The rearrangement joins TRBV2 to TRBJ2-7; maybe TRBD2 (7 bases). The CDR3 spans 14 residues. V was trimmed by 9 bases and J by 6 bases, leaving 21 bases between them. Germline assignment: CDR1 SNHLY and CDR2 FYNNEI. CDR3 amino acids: CARGGGSQGGEQYF. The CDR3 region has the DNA TGTGCCAGAGGGGGGGGTTCACAGGGTGGCGAGCAGTACTTC.

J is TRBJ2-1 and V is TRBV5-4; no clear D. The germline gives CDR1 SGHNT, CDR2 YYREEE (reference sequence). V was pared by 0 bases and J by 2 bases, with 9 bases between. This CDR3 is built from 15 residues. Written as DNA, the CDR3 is TGTGCCAGCAGCTTGGATTTGGTCCCCTACAATGAGCAGTTCTTC. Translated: CASSLDLVPYNEQFF.

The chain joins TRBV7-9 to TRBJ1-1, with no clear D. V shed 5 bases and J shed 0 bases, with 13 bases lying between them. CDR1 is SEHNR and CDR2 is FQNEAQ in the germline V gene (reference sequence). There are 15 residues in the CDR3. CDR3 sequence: CASSPNGLLNTEAFF. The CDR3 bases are TGTGCCAGCAGCCCTAACGGGCTTTTGAACACTGAAGCTTTCTTT.

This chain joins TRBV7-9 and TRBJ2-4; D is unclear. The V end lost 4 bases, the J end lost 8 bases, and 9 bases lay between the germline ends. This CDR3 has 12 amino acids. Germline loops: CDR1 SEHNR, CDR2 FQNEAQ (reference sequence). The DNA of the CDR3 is TGTGCCAGCAGCTCCAACTGGGACATTCAGTACTTC. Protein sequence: CASSSNWDIQYF.

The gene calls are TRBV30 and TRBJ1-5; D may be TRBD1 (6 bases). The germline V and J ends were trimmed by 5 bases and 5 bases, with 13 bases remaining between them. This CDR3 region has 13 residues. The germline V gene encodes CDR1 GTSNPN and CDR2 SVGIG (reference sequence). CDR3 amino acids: CAWSPDRDQPQHF. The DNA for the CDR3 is TGTGCCTGGTCACCGGACAGAGATCAGCCCCAGCATTTT.